The 19 T cell receptor beta chains given below trace back to one sample, sequenced in a study of cytomegalovirus exposure and HLA in healthy donors. The PCR had 60 Vbeta and 13 Jbeta primers. Repertoires were generated with immunoSEQ multiplex PCR, while TCRdb's copy carries only in-frame clones and drops some. The sample lists tens of thousands of clones, roughly two thirds occurring once. Input material: PBMCs. The receptor source for this set is a man aged 45-65 years in good health and CMV-seronegative.

The chain employs TRBV18 and TRBJ1-5; 7 bases align to TRBD1. With 2 bases clipped from V and 9 bases from J, the junction kept 7 bases outside the gene matches. CDR1 KGHSH and CDR2 LQKENI come from the germline V gene. CDR3 length equals 14 residues. The CDR3 bases are TGTGCCAGCTCACCAGGGCAGGGGGAGCGGCCCCAGCATTTT. It encodes CASSPGQGERPQHF.

The chain is built from TRBV5-1 and TRBJ1-5, with D perhaps TRBD1 (6 bases). The CDR3 consists of 15 residues. Trimming cost V 4 bases and J 1 base, with 12 bases left between them. The germline gives CDR1 SGHRS, CDR2 YFSETQ. CDR3 bases: TGCGCCAGCAGCCCCTCAACAGGGAGCAATCAGCCCCAGCATTTT. Protein product: CASSPSTGSNQPQHF.

The chain couples TRBV5-1 to TRBJ2-2; TRBD2 aligns across 10 bases. Germline loops: CDR1 SGHRS, CDR2 YFSETQ. The CDR3 spans 15 residues. V was clipped by 6 bases and J by 1 base; unmatched bases: 3. The CDR3 region is CASTAGGLNTGELFF. CDR3 sequence (DNA): TGCGCCAGCACAGCGGGGGGGTTGAACACCGGGGAGCTGTTTTTT.

The chain uses TRBV30 and TRBJ2-3, with a weak D call TRBD1 (6 bases). V was trimmed by 3 bases and J by 6 bases, leaving 13 bases between them. CDR1 and CDR2 (germline): GTSNPN, SVGIG (reference sequence). The CDR3 has 13 amino acids. In nucleotides, the CDR3 is TGTGCCTGGAGCCCCGGGCAGGGGGATACGCAGTATTTT. It translates to CAWSPGQGDTQYF.

This chain links TRBV7-6 with TRBJ2-7; 10 nucleotides align to TRBD1. CDR1 and CDR2 (germline): SGHVS, FNYEAQ. The CDR3 covers 18 residues. The trim removed 8 bases at V and 5 bases at J, leaving 21 bases unmatched. CDR3 in DNA: TGTGCCAGCGGACTCAAGATACGAGGACAGGGGGAGCCTAACGAGCAGTACTTC. This codes for CASGLKIRGQGEPNEQYF.

The gene calls are TRBV5-8 and TRBJ1-4, with a weak D call TRBD1 (6 bases). CDR1 and CDR2 from the germline V gene are SGHTS and YDEGEE. CDR3 length equals 14 residues. V was clipped by 2 bases and J by 8 bases, with 13 bases between them. As DNA, the CDR3 is TGTGCCAGCAGCTTCAGGGTGAGGGGGGAAAAACTGTTTTTT. Amino acid sequence: CASSFRVRGEKLFF.

CDR3 in DNA: TGTGCCAGCAGCTTGGTTTTCTACGGACAGGGACAAGAGACCCAGTACTTC. This encodes CASSLVFYGQGQETQYF. The rearrangement links TRBV5-6 to TRBJ2-5, with 8 bases identical to TRBD1. CDR1 SGHDT and CDR2 YYEEEE come from the germline V gene. This CDR3 spans 17 amino acids. The trim removed 0 bases at V and 2 bases at J, leaving 9 bases unmatched. Based on the CDR3 plus reference TRBV5-6 and TRBJ2-5, the full variable domain is DAGVTQSPTHLIKTRGQQVTLRCSPKSGHDTVSWYQQALGQGPQFIFQYYEEEERQRGNFPDRFSGHQFPNYSSELNVNALLLGDSALYLCASSLVFYGQGQETQYFGPGTRLLVL.

This clone turned up a few times. The chain uses TRBV5-4 and TRBJ2-5, with D possibly matching TRBD2 (6 bases). Germline CDR1 reads SGHNT; CDR2 reads YYREEE (reference sequence). The length of the CDR3 is 17 residues. Trimming cost V 4 bases and J 4 bases, with 23 bases left between them. In DNA, the CDR3 is TGTGCCAGCAGCCTCCCCCCCAGGGTAGCGGTAACAGAGACCCAGTACTTC. It translates to CASSLPPRVAVTETQYF. The full variable domain, in which reference TRBV5-4 and TRBJ2-5 provide the parts outside the CDR3, is ETGVTQSPTHLIKTRGQQVTLRCSSQSGHNTVSWYQQALGQGPQFIFQYYREEENGRGNFPPRFSGLQFPNYSSELNVNALELDDSALYLCASSLPPRVAVTETQYFGPGTRLLVL.

This clone was counted a single time. The CDR3: CASNIGQGTGELFF. The DNA for the CDR3 is TGTGCCAGCAATATCGGACAGGGGACCGGGGAGCTGTTTTTT. The chain has TRBV6-1 and TRBJ2-2; 9 bases match TRBD1. The CDR3 covers 14 residues. Trimming cost V 7 bases and J 5 bases; bases outside gene matches: 5. Per germline, CDR1 MNHNS and CDR2 SASEGT.

This clone was counted between two and nine times. This chain joins TRBV4-2 and TRBJ1-3, with D possibly being TRBD1 (5 bases). CDR1 LGHNA and CDR2 YNFKEQ come from the germline V gene. The ends were cut back, 2 bases at V and 1 base at J, with 12 bases in the middle. The CDR3 consists of 16 residues. The CDR3: CASSQTSGGSGNTIYF. As DNA, the CDR3 is TGTGCCAGCAGCCAAACAAGCGGGGGTTCTGGAAACACCATATATTTT.

The chain links TRBV7-3 to TRBJ2-2; the match to TRBD1 covers 8 bases. J was trimmed by 3 bases and V by 5 bases; bases with no gene match: 5. Germline V CDR1 and CDR2: SGHTA, FQGTGA. The CDR3 has 15 amino acids. The CDR3 bases are TGTGCCAGCAGCCCCGGGACAGGTCACACCGGGGAGCTGTTTTTT. Translated, it gives CASSPGTGHTGELFF.

This clone was counted once. The chain has TRBV6-5 and TRBJ1-2; D is ambiguous. The V gene lost 4 bases and the J gene lost 8 bases, with 8 bases spanning the gap. CDR1 and CDR2 (germline): MNHEY, SVGAGI. This CDR3 has 11 amino acids. The CDR3: CASSSLSGYTF. CDR3 nucleotides: TGTGCCAGCAGTTCCCTCTCCGGCTACACCTTC.

This clone was recorded a few times. DNA of the CDR3: TGTGCCAGCAGCTTGAGACAGGGAATTTACGAGCAGTACTTC. This encodes CASSLRQGIYEQYF. The chain couples TRBV11-3 to TRBJ2-7, with TRBD1 matching over 7 bases. Per the germline V gene, CDR1 is SGHNT and CDR2 is YENEEA. V was clipped by 3 bases and J by 4 bases; unmatched bases: 6. The CDR3 consists of 14 residues.

The chain carries TRBV15 and TRBJ1-3; a weak D match, TRBD1 (6 bases). Trimming took 1 base from V and 0 from J, leaving 7 bases between them. The CDR3 extends over 15 amino acids. CDR1 is LNHNV, CDR2 YYDKDF, per germline (reference sequence). Written as DNA, the CDR3 is TGTGCCACCAGCAGAGGGACAGTCTCTGGAAACACCATATATTTT. Its protein is CATSRGTVSGNTIYF.

V is TRBV9 and J is TRBJ2-3, with D possibly matching TRBD2 (5 bases). The germline V gene has CDR1 SGDLS and CDR2 YYNGEE. V was cut by 0 bases and J by 1 base, with 9 bases left in between. CDR3 length: 15 residues. Here the CDR3 DNA reads TGTGCCAGCAGCGTAGTACGGGGAGGCACAGATACGCAGTATTTT. It codes for CASSVVRGGTDTQYF.

The CDR3 sequence is CATKETANYGYTF. The CDR3 coding sequence is TGTGCCACCAAAGAGACAGCTAACTATGGCTACACCTTC. The genes are TRBV19 and TRBJ1-2; D might be TRBD1 (5 bases). The CDR3 sequence is 13 residues long. With 10 bases removed from V and 0 bases from J, the gap between germline ends came to 12 bases. Germline loops: CDR1 LNHDA, CDR2 SQIVND (reference sequence).

This chain links TRBV6-5 with TRBJ2-7; D unresolved. Germline V gene data show CDR1 as MNHEY and CDR2 as SVGAGI. The CDR3 has 14 amino acids. V shed 7 bases and J shed 2 bases, with 15 bases lying between them. Here the CDR3 reads CASIPSLGAYEQYF. The DNA of the CDR3 is TGTGCCAGCATCCCGTCTCTCGGAGCCTACGAGCAGTACTTC.

The chain employs TRBV5-6 and TRBJ2-1, with TRBD1 matching over 8 bases. The J segment lost 6 bases and the V segment lost 3 bases, leaving 8 bases of the junction unmatched. Germline values: CDR1 SGHDT, CDR2 YYEEEE. CDR3 size: 15 residues. This CDR3 is CASSYPGGSGNEQFF. The CDR3 region has the DNA TGTGCCAGCAGCTATCCAGGGGGCTCAGGCAATGAGCAGTTCTTC.

This clone has only one observation. CDR3 residues: CASSLGQGAPGTEAFF. The CDR3 DNA is TGTGCCAGCAGCTTGGGACAGGGGGCGCCGGGGACTGAAGCTTTCTTT. The rearrangement joins TRBV5-8 to TRBJ1-1, with 10 bases that match TRBD1. There are 16 residues in the CDR3. After removal of 0 bases from V and 5 bases from J, the junction contained 7 bases not matched to a gene. The germline gives CDR1 SGHTS, CDR2 YDEGEE. Looking up the rest from reference TRBV5-8 and TRBJ1-1 gives the full variable domain: EAGVTQSPTHLIKTRGQQATLRCSPISGHTSVYWYQQALGLGLQFLLWYDEGEERNRGNFPPRFSGRQFPNYSSELNVNALELEDSALYLCASSLGQGAPGTEAFFGQGTRLTVV.